One and the same sample provided the 25 T cell receptor beta chains below, sequenced in a study of blood T cell repertoires in COVID-19. TCRdb's table, derived via immunoSEQ multiplex PCR, lists solely in-frame clones and lacks some. In the table there are roughly 80,000 clones, roughly 85% of which are singletons. The sample was peripheral blood. The receptors derive from a woman of 80 years or more with active or convalescent COVID-19.

This clone was recorded only once. The chain is built from TRBV28 and TRBJ1-4, with 7 bases identical to TRBD1. J was trimmed by 8 bases and V by 6 bases; bases with no gene match: 9. The CDR3 runs 14 residues. Looked up from germline, CDR1 is MDHEN and CDR2 is SYDVKM. The CDR3 nucleotides read TGTGCCAGCAGAACCCGACAGGGTGGAGAAAAACTGTTTTTT. Protein product: CASRTRQGGEKLFF.

The chain couples TRBV7-2 to TRBJ2-4; 8 positions agree with TRBD1. The V gene end was trimmed by 5 bases and the J gene end by 1 base; junction bases not matched to a gene: 1. The CDR3 has 14 residues. The germline CDR1 and CDR2 sequences are SGHTA and FQGNSA. As DNA, the CDR3 is TGTGCCAGCAGCAGACAGGGGGCCAAAAACATTCAGTACTTC. Amino acids: CASSRQGAKNIQYF.

The V call is TRBV6-5, the J call TRBJ2-1; 9 positions match TRBD1. Unmatched junction bases numbered 9, after V lost 6 bases and J lost 9 bases. The CDR3 has 14 residues. The germline gives CDR1 MNHEY, CDR2 SVGAGI. The CDR3 DNA is TGTGCCAGCAGAAAGGGACAGGGAATAGGTGAGCAGTTCTTC. Protein product: CASRKGQGIGEQFF.

The V call is TRBV6-2 or TRBV6-3, the J call TRBJ2-1; TRBD2 agrees at 8 bases. From germline, CDR1 is MNHEY and CDR2 SVGEGT. With 3 bases clipped from V and 3 bases from J, the junction kept 1 base outside the gene matches. The CDR3 extends over 14 amino acids. CDR3 protein: CASSYTSGYNEQFF. The CDR3 DNA reads TGTGCCAGCAGTTATACTAGCGGCTACAATGAGCAGTTCTTC.

The CDR3 protein is CASSLKLPRTAGSYEQYF. Here the CDR3 DNA reads TGTGCCAGCAGCCTAAAACTACCCCGGACTGCTGGCTCCTACGAGCAGTACTTC. V gene TRBV7-2 combines with J gene TRBJ2-7, with D perhaps TRBD2 (5 bases). The V gene lost 5 bases and the J gene lost 0 bases, with 23 bases spanning the gap. The CDR3 runs 18 residues. Germline V lookup: CDR1 SGHTA, CDR2 FQGNSA.

The chain recombines TRBV29-1 with TRBJ1-1; D gene ambiguous. The CDR3 sequence is 14 residues long. CDR1 is SQVTM, CDR2 ANQGSEA, per germline. V was trimmed by 0 bases and J by 6 bases, leaving 14 bases between them. The CDR3 DNA reads TGCAGCGTTGAAGATTCAAGGAGGCGCGCTGAAGCTTTCTTT. Its translation is CSVEDSRRRAEAFF.

The CDR3: CSVERDTGELFF. The DNA for the CDR3 is TGCAGCGTTGAACGGGACACCGGGGAGCTGTTTTTT. The rearrangement joins TRBV29-1 to TRBJ2-2, with no clear D. The ends were cut back, 2 bases at V and 3 bases at J, with 4 bases in the middle. Germline CDR1 SQVTM, CDR2 ANQGSEA. There are 12 residues in the CDR3.

The chain combines TRBV30 with TRBJ2-7, with 8 bases matching TRBD1. This CDR3 is built from 14 residues. Germline V CDR1 and CDR2: GTSNPN, SVGIG (reference sequence). Germline trimming cut 3 bases from V and 7 bases from J; bases unmatched to any gene: 11. CDR3 residues: CAWRVQGAVKEQYF. CDR3 DNA sequence: TGTGCCTGGAGAGTGCAGGGGGCGGTGAAAGAGCAGTACTTC.

In its sample, this clone was seen a few times. The chain combines TRBV7-2 with TRBJ1-2, with 7 nucleotides matching TRBD1. This CDR3 region has 14 residues. Germline-derived CDR1 and CDR2 are SGHTA and FQGNSA. Trimming took 5 bases from V and 7 from J; bases not matched to a gene: 10. The CDR3: CASSPRTGLFGYTF. In DNA form, the CDR3 reads TGTGCCAGCAGCCCCCGGACAGGCCTATTTGGCTACACCTTC.

The rearrangement uses TRBV19 and TRBJ2-6; a weak D match, TRBD1 (6 bases). The CDR3 has 15 residues. V lost 2 bases and J 2 bases, leaving 7 bases between the germline ends. CDR1 and CDR2 from the germline V gene are LNHDA and SQIVND (reference sequence). This CDR3 reads CASSIRTAGANVLTF. CDR3 sequence (DNA): TGTGCCAGTAGTATAAGGACAGCTGGGGCCAACGTCCTGACTTTC.

The V gene is TRBV3-1 (or the pseudogene TRBV3-2), the J gene TRBJ1-4; no clear D gene. Germline V CDR1 and CDR2: LGHDT, YNNKEL (reference sequence). This CDR3 has 14 residues. V lost 6 bases and J lost 3, with 11 bases in between. The CDR3 nucleotides read TGTGCCAGCAGGCGAGAGGGAGCTAATGAAAAACTGTTTTTT. This codes for CASRREGANEKLFF.

V and J are TRBV14 and TRBJ2-7; 7 bases are shared with TRBD2. J lost 6 bases, V lost 1 base, and 6 bases had no gene match. Germline CDR1 reads SGHDN; CDR2 reads FVKESK. There are 14 residues in the CDR3. CDR3 protein: CASSQGGGATEQYF. CDR3 nucleotides: TGTGCCAGCAGCCAAGGGGGGGGAGCGACCGAGCAGTACTTC.

The chain uses TRBV7-3 and TRBJ2-5; D may be TRBD1 (6 bases). Trimming removed 2 bases from V and 1 base from J, with 11 bases in between. The CDR3 is 15 residues long. CDR1 and CDR2 (germline): SGHTA, FQGTGA. CDR3 amino acids: CASSLGRGFQETQYF. DNA for the CDR3: TGTGCCAGCAGCTTAGGCAGGGGTTTCCAAGAGACCCAGTACTTC.

The rearrangement uses TRBV5-4 and TRBJ2-5; 10 positions match TRBD2. V trimming: 6 bases; J trimming: 4 bases; junction bases outside the gene matches: 6. CDR3 length: 14 amino acids. Germline V gives CDR1 SGHNT, CDR2 YYREEE (reference sequence). The chain's CDR3 is CASKSGGARETQYF. In DNA form, the CDR3 reads TGTGCCAGCAAAAGCGGGGGGGCTCGAGAGACCCAGTACTTC.

This sequence joins TRBV2 and TRBJ2-3; TRBD1 might be the D (5 bases). The CDR3 sequence is 13 residues long. The V and J ends lost 7 bases and 4 bases respectively, with 12 bases between them. Germline loops: CDR1 SNHLY, CDR2 FYNNEI. The DNA of the CDR3 is TGTGCCAGCACACGGAAGGGGCCAGATACGCAGTATTTT. Its translation is CASTRKGPDTQYF.

V and J are TRBV9 and TRBJ1-1; D is perhaps TRBD1 (6 bases). CDR1 is SGDLS and CDR2 is YYNGEE in the germline V gene. This CDR3 has 16 residues. V gave up 3 bases and J gave up 11 bases, with 26 bases separating them. The CDR3 reads CASSGYGGPGAGAAFF. The CDR3 nucleotides are TGTGCCAGCAGCGGGTATGGCGGACCGGGGGCGGGGGCTGCTTTCTTT.

CDR3 in DNA: TGTGCCAGCAGTTCCTCGAACACTGAAGCTTTCTTT. It encodes CASSSSNTEAFF. The chain is built from TRBV12-3 or TRBV12-4 and TRBJ1-1, with no clear D. This CDR3 has 12 residues. Between the trimmed V and J ends, which lost 4 bases and 1 base, there was a span of 4 bases.

The V gene is TRBV7-2, the J gene TRBJ1-3; 10 bases are shared with TRBD1. CDR1 SGHTA and CDR2 FQGNSA come from the germline V gene. Germline trimming cut 5 bases from V and 4 bases from J; bases unmatched to any gene: 5. The CDR3 has 15 amino acids. This CDR3 is CASSQRQGAGNTIYF. The CDR3 DNA sequence: TGTGCCAGCAGCCAACGACAGGGGGCAGGAAACACCATATATTTT.

The chain links TRBV6-2 or TRBV6-3 to TRBJ2-1, with 10 bases identical to TRBD2. This CDR3 has 15 amino acids. Germline V lookup: CDR1 MNHEY, CDR2 SVGEGT. The J segment lost 7 bases and the V segment lost 4 bases, leaving 7 bases of the junction unmatched. The CDR3 bases are TGTGCCAGCAGTTCGAGGGCTAGCGGGAGTAATGAGCAGTTCTTC. Residues: CASSSRASGSNEQFF.

This chain uses TRBV29-1 with TRBJ1-2; D gene ambiguous. The ends were cut back, 7 bases at V and 5 bases at J, with 11 bases in the middle. The CDR3 contains 11 residues. CDR1 is SQVTM and CDR2 is ANQGSEA in the germline V gene. The CDR3 DNA reads as TGCAGCGCTATAAACGAGTATGGCTACACCTTC. It specifies CSAINEYGYTF.

CDR3 sequence: CSASLVAGNEQFF. CDR3 coding DNA: TGCAGTGCTAGTTTGGTAGCGGGAAATGAGCAGTTCTTC. The chain uses TRBV20-1 and TRBJ2-1, with 8 bases that match TRBD2. The J segment lost 7 bases and the V segment lost 3 bases, leaving 5 bases of the junction unmatched. Looked up from germline, CDR1 is DFQATT and CDR2 is SNEGSKA (reference sequence). The CDR3 contains 13 residues.

This clone was counted only a few times. The gene calls are TRBV7-9 and TRBJ2-7; no clear D. This CDR3 is built from 13 residues. V lost 5 bases, J lost 9 bases, and 17 bases lay in between. CDR1 and CDR2 from the germline V gene are SEHNR and FQNEAQ (reference sequence). This CDR3 is CASSPLRRNTQYF. CDR3 in DNA: TGTGCCAGCAGCCCCCTTAGGCGGAATACGCAGTACTTC.

The chain carries TRBV12-3 or TRBV12-4 and TRBJ2-1, with 7 bases identical to TRBD2. The CDR3 runs to 13 residues. Germline trimming cut 7 bases from V and 7 bases from J; bases unmatched to any gene: 7. This CDR3 is CASTRLAKNEQFF. For the CDR3, the DNA is TGTGCCAGCACTCGACTAGCCAAAAATGAGCAGTTCTTC.

The gene calls are TRBV7-3 and TRBJ2-2; TRBD1 is a possible D gene (5 bases). The V gene lost 5 bases and the J gene lost 0 bases, with 7 bases spanning the gap. CDR1 SGHTA and CDR2 FQGTGA come from the germline V gene. The CDR3 loop spans 14 amino acids. The DNA for the CDR3 is TGTGCCAGCAGCAGACAGTCGAACACCGGGGAGCTGTTTTTT. It yields the protein CASSRQSNTGELFF.

The sample holds one count of this clone. The V gene is TRBV5-8, the J gene TRBJ1-2; maybe TRBD1 (6 bases). The length of the CDR3 is 14 residues. Trimming cost V 4 bases and J 4 bases, with 14 bases left between them. Germline V gene lookup returns CDR1 SGHTS and CDR2 YDEGEE. CDR3: CASSLTGWTYGYTF. In DNA form, the CDR3 reads TGTGCCAGCAGCCTGACAGGATGGACCTATGGCTACACCTTC.